These 14 T cell receptor beta chains were sequenced from one sample in a study of cytomegalovirus exposure and HLA in healthy donors. The primer mix had 60 Vbeta and 13 Jbeta primers. Method: immunoSEQ multiplex PCR; TCRdb's copy keeps in-frame clones and lacks some. Of roughly 130,000 clones in the sample, approximately 85% are singletons; the top ten hold roughly 1.8%. The sequenced sample was PBMCs. The origin of the receptors is a boy aged 5-17 years in good health and CMV-seronegative.

The table lists this clone with a count of one. The chain couples TRBV6-5 to TRBJ2-5; maybe TRBD1 (6 bases). The tail of the sequence fits TRBJ2-7 better, so the J call may be wrong. The CDR3 runs 14 residues. CDR1 and CDR2 (germline): MNHEY, SVGAGI. CDR3 in DNA: TGTGCCAGCAGGAGCAGACAGGAATCCTACGAGCAGTACTTC. Amino acid sequence: CASRSRQESYEQYF.

The chain couples TRBV1 to TRBJ2-7; the DNA was not compared with TRBD2, the D call given in the table. TRBV1 is described as a pseudogene. This CDR3 contains 16 residues. The CDR3 spells CTSSQELLAGDCEQYF. CDR3 bases: TGCACCAGCAGCCAAGAACTGCTAGCGGGAGACTGCGAGCAGTACTTC.

The chain has TRBV13 and TRBJ2-5; no definite D call. The germline CDR1 and CDR2 sequences are PRHDT and FYEKMQ (reference sequence). The V gene lost 2 bases and the J gene lost 5 bases, with 6 bases spanning the gap. This CDR3 contains 12 residues. The CDR3 spells CASSLSRETQYF. As DNA, the CDR3 is TGTGCCAGCAGCTTATCTCGGGAGACCCAGTACTTC.

This clone appeared once. The J gene is TRBJ1-3, the V gene TRBV27, with TRBD1 matching over 8 bases. The CDR3 consists of 15 residues. Germline CDR1 and CDR2: MNHEY and SMNVEV (reference sequence). Trimming at V came to 3 bases and at J to 3 bases, leaving 4 bases not matched to a gene. The CDR3 sequence is CASSFQGARGNTIYF. The CDR3 nucleotides are TGTGCCAGCAGTTTTCAGGGGGCGCGTGGAAACACCATATATTTT.

This chain joins TRBV7-2 and TRBJ2-3; 9 bases fit TRBD2. Germline trimming cut 5 bases from V and 1 base from J; bases unmatched to any gene: 7. Germline V gene sequence: CDR1 SGHTA, CDR2 FQGNSA. There are 16 residues in the CDR3. CDR3 loop: CASSLDSGGGTDTQYF. The CDR3 nucleotides are TGTGCCAGCAGCCTAGATAGCGGGGGCGGCACAGATACGCAGTATTTT.

The CDR3 DNA reads as TGTGCCAGCACCCAAGGTGGAACAGGGAAATTCTACGAGCAGTACTTC. As protein: CASTQGGTGKFYEQYF. V is TRBV2 and J is TRBJ2-7, with D maybe TRBD1 (6 bases). Germline V CDR1 and CDR2: SNHLY, FYNNEI. This CDR3 has 16 amino acids. Trimming cost V 7 bases and J 3 bases, with 22 bases left between them.

The chain combines TRBV30 with TRBJ1-3; D gene ambiguous. CDR3 length equals 14 residues. V was clipped by 2 bases and J by 0 bases, with 8 bases between them. Germline V gene sequence: CDR1 GTSNPN, CDR2 SVGIG (reference sequence). The CDR3 spells CAWSRASSGNTIYF. The DNA of the CDR3 is TGTGCCTGGAGTCGCGCGAGCTCTGGAAACACCATATATTTT. Based on the CDR3 plus reference TRBV30 and TRBJ1-3, the full variable domain is SQTIHQWPATLVQPVGSPLSLECTVEGTSNPNLYWYRQAAGRGLQLLFYSVGIGQISSEVPQNLSASRPQDRQFILSSKKLLLSDSGFYLCAWSRASSGNTIYFGEGSWLTVV.

This chain connects TRBV4-1 to TRBJ2-3, with D maybe TRBD2 (6 bases). CDR1 and CDR2 (germline): MGHRA, YSYEKL. CDR3 size: 15 residues. V shed 1 base and J shed 3 bases, with 11 bases lying between them. The CDR3, as DNA: TGCGCCAGCAGCCAAGGGGACTCCAAAACAGATACGCAGTATTTT. It encodes CASSQGDSKTDTQYF.

The chain uses TRBV15 and TRBJ1-1, with D perhaps matching TRBD1 (5 bases). The V and J ends lost 0 bases and 1 base respectively, with 18 bases between them. CDR1 and CDR2 (germline): LNHNV, YYDKDF (reference sequence). This CDR3 has 18 amino acids. The CDR3 DNA is TGTGCCACCAGCAGAGATTACAAGGGGAGGGGTCGGAACACTGAAGCTTTCTTT. This translates into CATSRDYKGRGRNTEAFF.

The chain links TRBV6-1 to TRBJ2-5; perhaps TRBD1 as D (6 bases). The DNA matches TRBJ2-7 better at its end, which makes the J call doubtful. Germline-derived CDR1 and CDR2 are MNHNS and SASEGT. The CDR3 has 13 residues. The CDR3 region has the DNA TGTGCCAGCAGTGAGGACAGTTCCCACGAGCAGTACTTC. Its translation: CASSEDSSHEQYF.

V usage is TRBV4-3 and J usage is TRBJ1-1; 7 bases align to TRBD1. The germline CDR1 and CDR2 sequences are LGHNA and YSLEER. The CDR3 runs to 14 residues. V gave up 8 bases and J gave up 4 bases; unmatched junction bases: 10. The CDR3 sequence: CASRTGVWATEAFF. As DNA, the CDR3 is TGCGCCAGCCGCACAGGGGTCTGGGCCACTGAAGCTTTCTTT.

J is TRBJ2-1 and V is TRBV19; D is unclear. Trimming took off 3 bases at V and 0 bases at J, with 12 bases between the two ends. Germline V lookup: CDR1 LNHDA, CDR2 SQIVND (reference sequence). The CDR3 is 16 amino acids. CDR3 sequence (DNA): TGTGCCAGTAGTATGTTCCGCCGGAGCTCCTACAATGAGCAGTTCTTC. This sequence encodes CASSMFRRSSYNEQFF.

V usage is TRBV2 and J usage is TRBJ1-2; perhaps TRBD1 as D (5 bases). Germline CDR1 SNHLY, CDR2 FYNNEI. V was cut by 4 bases and J by 4 bases, with 13 bases left in between. This CDR3 has 14 amino acids. As DNA, the CDR3 is TGTGCCAGCAGTGCGACAGCCTCTCCCTATGGCTACACCTTC. Its protein is CASSATASPYGYTF.

The gene calls are TRBV11-3 and TRBJ1-1, with a tentative D call TRBD1 (6 bases). The CDR3 is 14 amino acids. Per the germline V gene, CDR1 is SGHNT and CDR2 is YENEEA. Deletions cut 5 bases from V and 1 base from J, with 11 bases between. The CDR3 sequence: CASSRGGANTEAFF. DNA of the CDR3: TGTGCCAGCAGCCGCGGGGGGGCGAACACTGAAGCTTTCTTT. Supplemented by reference TRBV11-3 and TRBJ1-1, the full variable domain reads EAGVVQSPRYKIIEKKQPVAFWCNPISGHNTLYWYLQNLGQGPELLIRYENEEAVDDSQLPKDRFSAERLKGVDSTLKIQPAELGDSAVYLCASSRGGANTEAFFGQGTRLTVV.